The present T cell receptor (beta chain) was sequenced within a study of cytomegalovirus exposure and HLA in healthy donors. The germline V gene has CDR1 MDHEN and CDR2 SYDVKM. Trimming pared 1 base from V and 8 bases from J, leaving 14 bases between. CDR3 length equals 14 residues. Data came from immunoSEQ multiplex PCR; TCRdb stores just in-frame clones and leaves some out. The sample consists of about 73,000 clones, 85% to 95% of them appearing once. The study's findings and limits: Associated with cytomegalovirus, according to the listing, were 150 to 200 TCR beta chains. The finding came from a later analysis; first-cohort TCR clusters tended to co-occur in the approximately 120 validation repertoires.

Turning to this clone: Antigen unknown.

The TCR sequence derives from a man aged 18 to 30 in good health and CMV-seronegative. Sequences were obtained from PBMCs. The V and J genes are TRBV28 and TRBJ1-2; tentatively, D is TRBD1 (5 bases). CDR3 bases: TGTGCCAGCAGTTTATACCCCCTGGGGGGGGGCTACACCTTC. Its protein product is CASSLYPLGGGYTF.